This T cell receptor beta chain was found in a study of blood T cells in healthy people across ages. In this sample, this clonotype turned up many times. With a J-beta primer mix and a sample-barcoded 5' primer, a second PCR ran about 6 to 11 cycles. Researchers report that each sample yielded at least 3 million CDR3-containing paired-end reads. TCRdb ran MiXCR on the 5' RACE reads and lists one entry per CDR3 protein. The sample consists of 700,000 or so distinct CDR3 sequences, 35% to 50% of them appearing once. CDR3 size: 12 residues. The germline V gene has CDR1 MNHNY and CDR2 SVGAGI (reference sequence). J gave up 3 bases and V 8 bases, and 1 base lay outside the gene matches.

Sequencing was carried out using blood. This clonotype was sampled from a man older than 75 in good health. The V call is TRBV6-6, the J call TRBJ2-3; 8 bases fit TRBD2. CDR3 sequence (DNA): TGTGCCAGCCAGCGGGGGACAGATACGCAGTATTTT. Translating gives CASQRGTDTQYF.